Listed here are 23 T cell receptor beta chains from one sample, sequenced in a study of CD8 T cells in ankylosing spondylitis. Via MiXCR, TCRdb re-called the 5' RACE reads, giving one row per CDR3 protein. This table holds some 120,000 distinct CDR3 sequences, roughly 13% found once. The sequencing input was blood, either unsorted or a sorted T cell fraction (not recorded which). The receptor set was obtained from a female donor with ankylosing spondylitis or in good health (not recorded which).

The chain combines TRBV7-9 with TRBJ1-2, with no clear D. CDR3 length equals 16 residues. Germline assignment: CDR1 SEHNR and CDR2 FQNEAQ (reference sequence). Trimming cost V 5 bases and J 8 bases, with 24 bases left between them. CDR3 DNA: TGTGCCAGCAGCATTCGCGGTTTACTATCCTTAGACGGCTACACCTTC. Amino acids: CASSIRGLLSLDGYTF.

This clonotype was observed a few times. The rearrangement joins TRBV28 to TRBJ2-5; D may be TRBD2 (6 bases). Germline values: CDR1 MDHEN, CDR2 SYDVKM. The CDR3 covers 16 residues. V was trimmed by 7 bases and J by 2 bases, leaving 20 bases between them. The CDR3 here is CASNPSEGGRQETQYF. DNA for the CDR3: TGTGCCAGCAATCCTAGTGAGGGAGGTCGTCAAGAGACCCAGTACTTC.

The CDR3 sequence: CASSLGGRLAGVETQYF. In DNA, the CDR3 is TGTGCCAGCAGTCTTGGGGGGCGACTAGCGGGAGTGGAGACCCAGTACTTC. The V call is TRBV12-3 or TRBV12-4, the J call TRBJ2-5; the match to TRBD2 covers 12 bases. Trimming removed 5 bases from V and 5 bases from J; junction bases left unmatched: 12. This CDR3 comprises 17 residues.

The chain has TRBV10-1 and TRBJ2-1; 11 nucleotides align to TRBD2. J gave up 5 bases and V 7 bases, and 7 bases lay outside the gene matches. CDR3 length: 15 residues. Germline V gene lookup returns CDR1 WNHNN and CDR2 SYGVQD (reference sequence). DNA for the CDR3: TGCGCCAGCACCTCACCGGGACTAGCGGACAATGAGCAGTTCTTC. It is translated as CASTSPGLADNEQFF.

The V call is TRBV12-3 or TRBV12-4, the J call TRBJ2-6; possibly TRBD1 for D (6 bases). V was pared by 2 bases and J by 1 base, with 15 bases between. The CDR3 consists of 18 residues. The CDR3 nucleotides read TGTGCCAGCAGTTTATTGGGGGCCGGATTATCTGGGGCCAACGTCCTGACTTTC. Translating it yields CASSLLGAGLSGANVLTF.

This clonotype appeared a few times. This rearrangement joins TRBV20-1 to TRBJ2-5; weak D call: TRBD2 (5 bases). CDR1 DFQATT and CDR2 SNEGSKA come from the germline V gene (reference sequence). CDR3 length: 13 amino acids. V was shortened by 5 bases and J by 4 bases, with 14 bases between the two germline ends. The CDR3 coding sequence is TGCAGTGCTTGGTCGGGGTATACAGAGACCCAGTACTTC. This codes for CSAWSGYTETQYF.

This clonotype was seen ten or more times. The chain employs TRBV10-3 and TRBJ2-3; unclear D gene. Looked up from germline, CDR1 is ENHRY and CDR2 is SYGVKD. The CDR3 sequence is 13 residues long. Trimming pared 4 bases from V and 6 bases from J, leaving 11 bases between. The CDR3 DNA reads as TGTGCCATCAGTGTCCCAGATACGGATACGCAGTATTTT. Amino acid sequence: CAISVPDTDTQYF.

In this sample, this clonotype turned up many times. The chain links TRBV27 to TRBJ2-1; D not certain. The CDR3 spans 14 residues. Trimming took 6 bases from V and 0 from J, leaving 9 bases between them. The germline CDR1 and CDR2 sequences are MNHEY and SMNVEV (reference sequence). The CDR3 here is CASSPPGSYNEQFF. The CDR3 DNA follows: TGTGCCAGCAGCCCCCCCGGCTCCTACAATGAGCAGTTCTTC.

In the case of this clonotype: This sequence may be a read error, since a much larger clone differs from it by one base. V usage is TRBV9 and J usage is TRBJ2-4; D is undetermined. V dropped 0 bases and J dropped 5 bases, with 12 bases sitting between them. The V gene's germline CDR1 is SGDLS and CDR2 YYNGEE. The CDR3 has 15 residues. The CDR3 protein is CASSVGVGLQNIQYF. The CDR3 nucleotides read TGTGCCAGCAGCGTAGGAGTGGGGTTGCAAAACATTCAGTACTTC.

This clonotype has ten or more counts. The chain employs TRBV6-5 and TRBJ2-1; D is possibly TRBD2 (5 bases). This CDR3 comprises 11 residues. The germline gives CDR1 MNHEY, CDR2 SVGAGI. V was clipped by 6 bases and J by 6 bases, with 6 bases between them. The CDR3 DNA follows: TGTGCCAGCAGGACTATCAATGAGCAGTTCTTC. Amino acids: CASRTINEQFF.

This chain connects TRBV7-9 to TRBJ2-1, with TRBD2 matching 14 bases. The CDR3 length is 15 residues. Germline V gene lookup returns CDR1 SEHNR and CDR2 FQNEAQ (reference sequence). V shed 5 bases, J shed 6 bases, and the junction held 3 bases outside the gene matches. The CDR3 protein is CASSLGLAGVNEQFF. The CDR3 bases are TGTGCCAGCAGCCTGGGACTAGCGGGAGTCAATGAGCAGTTCTTC.

This clonotype was seen a handful of times. The V gene is TRBV20-1, the J gene TRBJ2-2; 7 nucleotides match TRBD1. The CDR3 is 13 amino acids. V lost 8 bases, J lost 13 bases, and 16 bases stayed unmatched. Germline V gene lookup returns CDR1 DFQATT and CDR2 SNEGSKA (reference sequence). CDR3 bases: TGCAGTCCCCGCCCCCCGGGACAGTCAAGGCTGTTTTTT. Its protein is CSPRPPGQSRLFF.

This clonotype was seen more than once but under ten times. The chain employs TRBV10-3 and TRBJ1-1, with TRBD1 identical over 11 bases. Germline values: CDR1 ENHRY, CDR2 SYGVKD. This CDR3 contains 15 residues. With 0 bases clipped from V and 4 bases from J, the junction kept 1 base outside the gene matches. CDR3 protein: CAISESGTGGTEAFF. In DNA, the CDR3 is TGTGCCATCAGTGAGTCAGGGACAGGGGGCACTGAAGCTTTCTTT.

This clonotype was found once. The J gene is TRBJ1-1, the V gene TRBV13; the match to TRBD1 covers 7 bases. The germline V gene has CDR1 PRHDT and CDR2 FYEKMQ (reference sequence). The trim removed 4 bases at V and 4 bases at J, leaving 9 bases unmatched. The CDR3 runs to 15 residues. In DNA form, the CDR3 reads TGTGCCAGCAGCTCTTCAACAGGGGTATTCACTGAAGCTTTCTTT. Translation: CASSSSTGVFTEAFF.

The gene calls are TRBV7-3 and TRBJ2-1; D remains ambiguous. The CDR3 is 12 amino acids. Trimming removed 4 bases at V and 4 bases at J, with 5 bases between. Germline V lookup: CDR1 SGHTA, CDR2 FQGTGA. In DNA form, the CDR3 reads TGTGCCAGCAGCTCTGGATACAATGAGCAGTTCTTC. Amino acids: CASSSGYNEQFF.

On this clonotype: One end of the junction varies from germline; a read error may be responsible. The chain links TRBV7-3 to TRBJ2-3, with 7 nucleotides matching TRBD2. The CDR3 has 15 residues. CDR1 is SGHTA and CDR2 is FQGTGA in the germline V gene. DNA for the CDR3: TGTGCCAACAGCTTAACTACTAGCGAGGCAGATACGCAGTATTTT. This sequence encodes CANSLTTSEADTQYF.

This clonotype was counted at least ten times. The chain recombines TRBV29-1 with TRBJ1-1; perhaps TRBD1 as D (5 bases). CDR1 and CDR2 from the germline V gene are SQVTM and ANQGSEA. V lost 1 base and J lost 4, with 16 bases in between. The CDR3 covers 15 residues. The CDR3, as DNA: TGCAGCGTTGAAGTGGGACGTGTAGAGGCCACTGAAGCTTTCTTT. Its translation is CSVEVGRVEATEAFF.

The chain links TRBV7-2 to TRBJ2-5; no firm D call. Per germline, CDR1 SGHTA and CDR2 FQGNSA. CDR3 length: 13 amino acids. V lost 2 bases to trimming and J lost 3 bases, with 7 bases between them. In nucleotides, the CDR3 is TGTGCCAGCAGCTTATACTTCGAAGAGACCCAGTACTTC. Its protein is CASSLYFEETQYF.

V is TRBV12-3 or TRBV12-4 and J is TRBJ2-1; 11 positions match TRBD2. CDR3 length: 18 amino acids. Germline trimming cut 2 bases from V and 6 bases from J; bases unmatched to any gene: 12. The CDR3 loop reads CASSLTRSSGGAINEQFF. CDR3 coding DNA: TGTGCCAGCAGTTTAACCCGGAGTAGCGGGGGGGCCATCAATGAGCAGTTCTTC.

There are a few counts of this clonotype. V is TRBV7-2 and J is TRBJ2-1, with TRBD2 identical over 8 bases. Germline V gene lookup returns CDR1 SGHTA and CDR2 FQGNSA. J gave up 4 bases and V 1 base, and 3 bases lay outside the gene matches. The CDR3 totals 15 residues. CDR3 loop: CASSLVPGGYNEQFF. For the CDR3, the DNA is TGTGCCAGCAGCTTAGTCCCGGGGGGGTACAATGAGCAGTTCTTC. Filled out from reference TRBV7-2 and TRBJ2-1, the complete variable domain reads GAGVSQSPSNKVTEKGKDVELRCDPISGHTALYWYRQSLGQGLEFLIYFQGNSAPDKSGLPSDRFSAERTGGSVSTLTIQRTQQEDSAVYLCASSLVPGGYNEQFFGPGTRLTVL.

The chain links TRBV5-4 to TRBJ1-3; D gene unclear. This CDR3 spans 14 amino acids. Trimming stripped 4 bases from V and 0 bases from J, with 8 bases between. CDR1 is SGHNT, CDR2 YYREEE, per germline (reference sequence). The CDR3 coding sequence is TGTGCCAGCAGCGGTGCGGTCTCTGGAAACACCATATATTTT. Its protein product is CASSGAVSGNTIYF.

This clonotype showed up many times. The rearrangement uses TRBV12-3 or TRBV12-4 and TRBJ2-7; TRBD1 matches at 7 bases. Unmatched junction bases numbered 4, after V lost 2 bases and J lost 0 bases. The CDR3 contains 15 residues. CDR3 residues: CASSLRTGLSYEQYF. CDR3 DNA sequence: TGTGCCAGCAGTTTACGGACAGGCCTCTCCTACGAGCAGTACTTC.

Of note for this clonotype: Given a much more abundant clone one base away, this may be a read error. The chain employs TRBV29-1 and TRBJ2-3; D possibly matches TRBD1 or TRBD2 (6 bases each). Germline values: CDR1 SQVTM, CDR2 ANQGSEA. With 7 bases removed from V and 6 bases from J, the gap between germline ends came to 14 bases. The CDR3 runs to 12 residues. The CDR3 sequence: CSAEGGDDTQYF. DNA for the CDR3: TGCAGCGCCGAGGGGGGAGACGATACGCAGTATTTT.